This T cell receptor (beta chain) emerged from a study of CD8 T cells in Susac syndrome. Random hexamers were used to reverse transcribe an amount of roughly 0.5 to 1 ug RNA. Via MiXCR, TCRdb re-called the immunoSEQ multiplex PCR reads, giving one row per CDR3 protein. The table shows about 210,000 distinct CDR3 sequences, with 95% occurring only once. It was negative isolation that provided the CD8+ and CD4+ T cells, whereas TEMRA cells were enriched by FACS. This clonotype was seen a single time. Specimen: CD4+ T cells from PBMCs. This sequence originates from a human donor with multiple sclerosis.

The CDR3 nucleotides read TGTGCCACCAGCAGAGGACTAGCATGGGAGCAGTTCTTC. Translation: CATSRGLAWEQFF. The rearrangement joins TRBV15 to TRBJ2-1, with TRBD2 matching over 7 bases. With 1 base clipped from V and 10 bases from J, the junction kept 4 bases outside the gene matches. Germline assignment: CDR1 LNHNV and CDR2 YYDKDF (reference sequence). CDR3 length equals 13 residues.